Included here is one TCR beta chain sequence, with context. Its specificity is not known. Reverse transcription of about 0.5 to 1 ug RNA used random hexamers. Amplification of TCR beta CDR3 spanned 54 Vbeta and 13 Jbeta via immunoSEQ multiplex PCR. TCRdb called the immunoSEQ multiplex PCR reads again in MiXCR, with one record for every CDR3 protein. The table includes some 160,000 distinct CDR3 sequences, nearly 97% detected once. The data belong to a study of CD8 T cells in Susac syndrome. Study outcomes and limitations: The authors found no clonal expansion in Susac syndrome CD4+ T cell repertoires.

Trimming stripped 2 bases from V and 10 bases from J, with 9 bases between. Germline CDR1 reads SGHTA; CDR2 reads FQGTGA. The length of the CDR3 is 13 residues. The sequence came from a human donor with Susac syndrome. The genes are TRBV7-3 and TRBJ1-6, with no clear D. The sequenced sample was CD4+ T cells from PBMCs. The CDR3 loop is CASSLSDTSPLHF. In DNA form, the CDR3 reads TGTGCCAGCAGCTTATCCGATACCTCACCCCTCCACTTT.